What follows are 11 T cell receptor beta chains derived from one specimen sequenced in a study of technical replicates of blood from a handful of donors. Using immunoSEQ multiplex PCR, the repertoire was profiled, and TCRdb retains in-frame clones only, with some absent. Of about 80,000 clones detected, less than 95% appear once; the ten largest clones hold around 0.37%. Material for sequencing was T cells isolated from PBMCs. These receptors were collected from a human donor in good health.

The V and J genes are TRBV7-8 and TRBJ2-1; D is unclear. The germline V gene has CDR1 SGHVS and CDR2 FQNEAQ. The V gene lost 1 base and the J gene lost 0 bases, with 10 bases spanning the gap. This CDR3 contains 16 residues. This CDR3 is CASSLGIPSSYNEQFF. The CDR3 DNA follows: TGTGCCAGCAGCTTAGGCATACCTAGCTCCTACAATGAGCAGTTCTTC.

V gene TRBV7-8 combines with J gene TRBJ1-1; 7 bases align to TRBD1. The CDR3 is 15 amino acids. Germline-derived CDR1 and CDR2 are SGHVS and FQNEAQ. J was trimmed by 1 base and V by 5 bases; bases with no gene match: 7. In DNA, the CDR3 is TGTGCCAGCAGCCACCCTAGGACAGGGAACACTGAAGCTTTCTTT. Protein: CASSHPRTGNTEAFF.

This clone was counted a single time. The chain has TRBV5-1 and TRBJ2-3; 12 bases are shared with TRBD2. Germline CDR1 reads SGHRS; CDR2 reads YFSETQ. CDR3 length: 17 residues. V lost 4 bases to trimming and J lost 5 bases; unmatched junction nucleotides: 11. The CDR3 coding sequence is TGCGCCAGCAGCCAGCTCCGACTAGCGGGAGCAGGAGATACGCAGTATTTT. It specifies CASSQLRLAGAGDTQYF.

CDR3 sequence: CASSRLTEENTGELFF. CDR3 nucleotides: TGCGCCAGCAGCCGACTGACAGAGGAGAACACCGGGGAGCTGTTTTTT. This rearrangement joins TRBV4-1 to TRBJ2-2; tentatively, D is TRBD1 (5 bases). The CDR3 is 16 residues long. With 4 bases removed from V and 1 base from J, the gap between germline ends came to 13 bases. Germline V gene sequence: CDR1 MGHRA, CDR2 YSYEKL.

The gene calls are TRBV19 and TRBJ2-7; D not resolved. Between the trimmed V and J ends, which lost 0 bases and 3 bases, there was a span of 3 bases. Germline V CDR1 and CDR2: LNHDA, SQIVND (reference sequence). The CDR3 sequence is 12 residues long. CDR3 protein: CASSIDSYEQYF. The DNA of the CDR3 is TGTGCCAGTAGTATAGACAGCTACGAGCAGTACTTC. Full variable domain (outside the CDR3, taken from reference TRBV19 and TRBJ2-7): DGGITQSPKYLFRKEGQNVTLSCEQNLNHDAMYWYRQDPGQGLRLIYYSQIVNDFQKGDIAEGYSVSREKKESFPLTVTSAQKNPTAFYLCASSIDSYEQYFGPGTRLTVT.

The J gene is TRBJ1-5, the V gene TRBV30; tentative D call: TRBD1 (6 bases). CDR1 GTSNPN and CDR2 SVGIG come from the germline V gene (reference sequence). V lost 2 bases and J lost 3, with 8 bases in between. This CDR3 has 13 residues. CDR3 sequence (DNA): TGTGCCTGGAGTCGGACAGACAATCAGCCCCAGCATTTT. Translation gives CAWSRTDNQPQHF.

The V and J genes are TRBV19 and TRBJ1-1; no definite D call. The CDR3 covers 14 residues. V was clipped by 8 bases and J by 0 bases, with 13 bases between them. CDR1 is LNHDA and CDR2 is SQIVND in the germline V gene (reference sequence). CDR3 in DNA: TGTGCCAGTGCTGAGGGTTACATGAACACTGAAGCTTTCTTT. Amino acids: CASAEGYMNTEAFF. Using reference TRBV19 and TRBJ1-1 for the parts outside the CDR3, the full variable domain is DGGITQSPKYLFRKEGQNVTLSCEQNLNHDAMYWYRQDPGQGLRLIYYSQIVNDFQKGDIAEGYSVSREKKESFPLTVTSAQKNPTAFYLCASAEGYMNTEAFFGQGTRLTVV.

The rearrangement links TRBV10-3 to TRBJ2-1; 10 bases fit TRBD1. The trim removed 3 bases at V and 4 bases at J, leaving 3 bases unmatched. The germline gives CDR1 ENHRY, CDR2 SYGVKD. The CDR3 covers 15 residues. The CDR3 DNA sequence: TGTGCCATCAGTGATGACAGGGGGCCATACAATGAGCAGTTCTTC. Encoded protein: CAISDDRGPYNEQFF.

The CDR3: CASIKRQDSTDTQYF. DNA of the CDR3: TGTGCCAGTATTAAAAGACAGGACAGCACAGATACGCAGTATTTT. This chain connects TRBV19 to TRBJ2-3, with a tentative D call TRBD1 (6 bases). CDR1 and CDR2 from the germline V gene are LNHDA and SQIVND (reference sequence). CDR3 length: 15 residues. The germline V and J ends were trimmed by 7 bases and 0 bases, with 14 bases remaining between them.

V is TRBV2 and J is TRBJ2-1; 9 positions agree with TRBD2. V dropped 3 bases and J dropped 8; count of bases not matched to a gene: 8. CDR1 and CDR2 from the germline V gene are SNHLY and FYNNEI. CDR3 size: 15 residues. CDR3 in DNA: TGTGCCAGCAGTGAGGGGGTAGCGGGAGTACATGAGCAGTTCTTC. It specifies CASSEGVAGVHEQFF.

The chain employs TRBV19 and TRBJ1-5, with no clear D. Trimming shortened V by 3 bases and J by 5 bases, and 17 bases separated the two germline ends. The CDR3 loop spans 16 amino acids. Germline-derived CDR1 and CDR2 are LNHDA and SQIVND (reference sequence). The CDR3: CASSISSQVIYQPQHF. DNA for the CDR3: TGTGCCAGTAGTATCTCCAGTCAGGTGATTTATCAGCCCCAGCATTTT.